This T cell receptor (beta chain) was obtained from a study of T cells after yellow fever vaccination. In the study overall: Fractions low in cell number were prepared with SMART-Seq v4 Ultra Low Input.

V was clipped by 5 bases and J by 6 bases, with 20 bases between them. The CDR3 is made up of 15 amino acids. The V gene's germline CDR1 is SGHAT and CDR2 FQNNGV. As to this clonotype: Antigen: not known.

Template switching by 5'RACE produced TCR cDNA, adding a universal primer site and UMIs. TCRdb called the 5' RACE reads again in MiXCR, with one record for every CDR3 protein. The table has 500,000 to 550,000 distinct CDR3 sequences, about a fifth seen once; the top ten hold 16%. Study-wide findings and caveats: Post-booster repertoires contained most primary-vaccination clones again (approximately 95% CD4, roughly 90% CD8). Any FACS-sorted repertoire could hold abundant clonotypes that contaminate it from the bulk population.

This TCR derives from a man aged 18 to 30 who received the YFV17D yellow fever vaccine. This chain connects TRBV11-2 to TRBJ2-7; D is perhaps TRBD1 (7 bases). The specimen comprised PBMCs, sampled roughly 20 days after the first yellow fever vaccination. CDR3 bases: TGTGCCAGCAGCACGTTCAGGGGGGCTTCATCCGAGCAGTACTTC. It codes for CASSTFRGASSEQYF.